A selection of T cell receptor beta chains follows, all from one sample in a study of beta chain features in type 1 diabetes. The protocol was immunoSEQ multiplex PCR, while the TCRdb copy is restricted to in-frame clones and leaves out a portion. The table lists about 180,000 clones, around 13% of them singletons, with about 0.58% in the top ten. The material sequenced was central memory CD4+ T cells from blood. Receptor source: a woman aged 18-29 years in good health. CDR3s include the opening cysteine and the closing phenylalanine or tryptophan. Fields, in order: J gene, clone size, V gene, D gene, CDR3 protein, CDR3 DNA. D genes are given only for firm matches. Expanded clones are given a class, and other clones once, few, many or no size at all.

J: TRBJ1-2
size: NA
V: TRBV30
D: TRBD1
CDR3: CAWTRETGKNYGYTF
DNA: TGTGCCTGGACCCGAGAGACAGGGAAAAACTATGGCTACACCTTC

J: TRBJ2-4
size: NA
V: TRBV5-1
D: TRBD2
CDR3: CARGGGGVGENIQYF
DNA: TGCGCCAGAGGTGGGGGGGGAGTGGGTGAAAACATTCAGTACTTC

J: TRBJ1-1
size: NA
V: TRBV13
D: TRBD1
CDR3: CASSLLRDRGGNTEAFF
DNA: TGTGCCAGCAGCCTGCTCCGGGACAGGGGGGGCAACACTGAAGCTTTCTTT

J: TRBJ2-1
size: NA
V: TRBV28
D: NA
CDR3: CASSEGSRVNEQFF
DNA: TGTGCCAGCAGTGAGGGTAGTCGTGTCAATGAGCAGTTCTTC

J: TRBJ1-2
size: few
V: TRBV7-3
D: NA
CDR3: CASSLGDLGGELNGYTF
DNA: TGTGCCAGCAGCTTAGGGGACCTTGGAGGGGAATTAAATGGCTACACCTTC

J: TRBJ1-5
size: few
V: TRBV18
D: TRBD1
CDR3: CASSSGQAVNQPQHF
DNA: TGTGCCAGCTCCTCGGGACAGGCCGTCAATCAGCCCCAGCATTTT

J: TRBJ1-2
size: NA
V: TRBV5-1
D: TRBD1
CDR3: CASSRRSGTGTFHTF
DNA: TGCGCCAGCAGCCGGAGGTCTGGGACAGGGACGTTCCACACCTTC

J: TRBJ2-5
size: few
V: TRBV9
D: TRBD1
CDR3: CASSVQGQLEETQYF
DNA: TGTGCCAGCAGCGTGCAGGGACAGCTCGAAGAGACCCAGTACTTC

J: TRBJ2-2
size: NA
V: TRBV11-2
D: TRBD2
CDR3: CASSLALAGAGTGELFF
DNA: TGTGCCAGCAGCTTAGCGCTAGCGGGAGCGGGGACCGGGGAGCTGTTTTTT

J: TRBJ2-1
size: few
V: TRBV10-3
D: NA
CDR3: CAISERAGGRSSYNEQFF
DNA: TGTGCCATCAGTGAGCGGGCTGGAGGGAGGAGCTCCTACAATGAGCAGTTCTTC

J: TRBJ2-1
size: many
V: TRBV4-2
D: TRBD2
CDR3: CASSSRGTSGGYNEQFF
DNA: TGTGCCAGCAGCTCTAGGGGGACTAGCGGGGGCTACAATGAGCAGTTCTTC

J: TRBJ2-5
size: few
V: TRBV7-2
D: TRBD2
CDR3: CASSLQAGGAQETQYF
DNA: TGTGCCAGCAGCCTACAAGCGGGAGGTGCCCAAGAGACCCAGTACTTC

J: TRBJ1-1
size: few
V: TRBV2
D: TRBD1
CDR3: CASRRDRNTEAFF
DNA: TGTGCCAGCAGGAGGGACAGGAACACTGAAGCTTTCTTT

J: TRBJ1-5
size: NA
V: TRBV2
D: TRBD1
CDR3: CASRGQGHSGQPQHF
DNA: TGTGCCAGCAGGGGACAGGGCCATTCGGGTCAGCCCCAGCATTTT

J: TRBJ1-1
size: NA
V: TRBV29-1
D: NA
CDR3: CSVETNTGGTEAFF
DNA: TGCAGCGTTGAGACTAACACGGGGGGCACTGAAGCTTTCTTT

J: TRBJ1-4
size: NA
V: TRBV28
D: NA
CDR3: CAIYSRWAEKLFF
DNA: TGTGCCATCTACTCCAGATGGGCTGAAAAACTGTTTTTT

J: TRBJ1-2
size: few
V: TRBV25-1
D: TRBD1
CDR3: CASSDADRGTYGYTF
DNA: TGTGCCAGCAGTGACGCGGACAGGGGGACCTATGGCTACACCTTC

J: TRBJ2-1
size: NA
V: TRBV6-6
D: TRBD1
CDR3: CASSPGQVYNEQFF
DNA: TGTGCCAGCAGTCCGGGACAGGTCTACAATGAGCAGTTCTTC

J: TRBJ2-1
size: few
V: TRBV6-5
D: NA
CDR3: CAAGMKEQFF
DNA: TGTGCGGCAGGGATGAAAGAGCAGTTCTTC

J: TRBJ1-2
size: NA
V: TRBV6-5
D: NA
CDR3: CASSSQTANGYTF
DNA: TGTGCCAGCAGTTCTCAGACAGCAAATGGCTACACCTTC

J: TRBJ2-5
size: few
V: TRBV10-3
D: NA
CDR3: CAISDPNSQTQYF
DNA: TGTGCCATCAGTGACCCTAACTCGCAGACCCAGTACTTC

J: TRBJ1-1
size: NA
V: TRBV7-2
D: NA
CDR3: CASSRSGTQNTEAFF
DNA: TGTGCCAGCAGCCGTTCAGGGACACAGAACACTGAAGCTTTCTTT

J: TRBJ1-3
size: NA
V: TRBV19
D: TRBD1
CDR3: CASSTTGTGNTIYF
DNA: TGTGCCAGTAGTACGACAGGGACTGGAAACACCATATATTTT